This TCR beta chain was identified in a study of T cell responses to AZD1222 COVID-19 vaccine. Turning to the study itself: The study pooled second doses at about 4 or about 12 weeks. General study results and limits: Seropositivity was recorded at baseline in only a handful of AZD1222 recipients. Scientists sampled the repertoires only once the peak T cell response had passed. Regions 160-218 and 743-854 dominated among vaccine-associated CD4 TCRs spanning spike.

TCRdb's copy holds only in-frame clones and misses some; the assay was immunoSEQ multiplex PCR. Counted here are about 120,000 clones, around 92% occurring once; the ten biggest clones make up 11% to 15%. Remarks on this clone: Antigen specificity is unknown.

This CDR3 is 15 amino acids long. The germline CDR1 and CDR2 sequences are SGDLS and YYNGEE. V was clipped by 0 bases and J by 6 bases, with 12 bases between them. This material consisted of peripheral blood, taken on day 0 of AZD1222 vaccination. The receptor's source is an adult in good health. The rearrangement uses TRBV9 and TRBJ1-4; D gene unclear. In DNA form, the CDR3 reads TGTGCCAGCAGCGTAGAGGTAGGAGGCTATGAAAAACTGTTTTTT. Translating gives CASSVEVGGYEKLFF.